This TCR beta chain was observed in a study of tumor-infiltrating lymphocytes in primary liver carcinoma. As for the study in general: The tumors, T1-T3 N0M0 lesions, were roughly 4 to 10 cm across.

Findings of the study overall: Tumor tissue displayed a significantly greater top-250-clone fraction than blood (p = 0.039).

Both RNA and DNA were isolated together from roughly 20-30 mg of bulk tissue that had not been sorted. Patients carried chronic HBV infection without prior treatment. Constant-region priming of approximately 500 ng total RNA yielded TCR beta cDNA. Libraries covering TCR beta were generated through three nested multiplex PCR rounds (using a slightly modified ARM-PCR). PCR rounds one and two used TRBV1-TRBV30 forward primers with a C-beta reverse primer for approximately 11 cycles each. MiXCR, run by TCRdb on the multiplex PCR reads, gives a single entry per CDR3 protein. Of about 92,000 distinct CDR3 sequences listed, less than 75% are singletons. On this clonotype itself: Its antigen is still unknown. One end of the junction fails to match germline, which may point to a read error.

CDR3 length equals 15 residues. Germline V CDR1 and CDR2: SGHTA, FQGTGA. The sample comprised tumor-adjacent normal liver tissue. This TCR derives from a man aged 35-49 years with primary liver carcinoma and hepatitis B virus infection. The chain links TRBV7-3 to TRBJ2-1, with a tentative D call TRBD2 (7 bases). Written as DNA, the CDR3 is TGTACCAGCAGCCCCTGGGGGGGCCAGGGGAATGAGCAGTTCTTC. It is translated as CTSSPWGGQGNEQFF.